A single sample is the source of the 20 T cell receptor beta chains below, sequenced in a study of control samples from healthy donors and cancer patients. Data came from immunoSEQ multiplex PCR; TCRdb stores just in-frame clones and leaves some out. The data contain 150,000 or so clones, roughly 90% of them singletons. The sample was blood. These TCRs come from a woman aged 25 to 45 in good health.

Here the CDR3 reads CASSDGTGVAGETQYF. CDR3 nucleotide sequence: TGCGCCAGCAGTGATGGAACAGGGGTGGCGGGAGAGACCCAGTACTTC. V and J are TRBV10-2 and TRBJ2-5; 7 bases fit TRBD1. CDR3 length equals 16 residues. V lost 3 bases, J lost 4 bases, and 11 bases stayed unmatched. Germline values: CDR1 WSHSY, CDR2 SAAADI.

This clone appeared a few times. This sequence joins TRBV11-3 and TRBJ2-1; 8 bases align to TRBD2. With 1 base clipped from V and 4 bases from J, the junction kept 0 bases outside the gene matches. This CDR3 comprises 14 residues. Germline values: CDR1 SGHNT, CDR2 YENEEA. In nucleotides, the CDR3 is TGTGCCAGCAGCTTAGCTAGCGGGTACAATGAGCAGTTCTTC. It yields the protein CASSLASGYNEQFF.

The CDR3 loop reads CASSVGGRAEAFF. CDR3 coding DNA: TGTGCCAGTAGTGTAGGGGGCAGAGCTGAAGCTTTCTTT. J is TRBJ1-1 and V is TRBV19, with TRBD1 matching 7 bases. Germline V gene lookup returns CDR1 LNHDA and CDR2 SQIVND (reference sequence). CDR3 length: 13 residues. The V and J ends lost 5 bases and 6 bases, in that order; junction bases with no gene match: 6.

Worth noting for this clone: Its ends do not fully match the called genes, so a read error is possible. The chain recombines TRBV3-1 (or the pseudogene TRBV3-2) with TRBJ2-7; D is unresolved. Germline lookup yields CDR1 LGHDT and CDR2 YNNKEL (reference sequence). This CDR3 comprises 11 residues. CDR3 in DNA: TGTGCCAGCAGCCAGTACGAGACACTTACGTTC. Protein product: CASSQYETLTF.

The rearrangement joins TRBV7-6 to TRBJ2-1; 7 bases match TRBD2. This CDR3 contains 14 residues. Trimming removed 5 bases from V and 0 bases from J; junction bases left unmatched: 1. Germline-derived CDR1 and CDR2 are SGHVS and FNYEAQ. The CDR3 reads CASSPGGSYNEQFF. As DNA, the CDR3 is TGTGCCAGCAGCCCGGGGGGCTCCTACAATGAGCAGTTCTTC.

The chain links TRBV27 to TRBJ1-1, with D maybe TRBD1 (5 bases). The V end was cut by 0 bases, the J end by 6 bases, with 11 bases between. Germline CDR1 reads MNHEY; CDR2 reads SMNVEV (reference sequence). This CDR3 has 14 amino acids. The DNA for the CDR3 is TGTGCCAGCAGTTTATCGGGGGGGAGCGCTGAAGCTTTCTTT. Translating it yields CASSLSGGSAEAFF.

V usage is TRBV28 and J usage is TRBJ1-3, with TRBD1 identical over 8 bases. The CDR3 loop spans 14 amino acids. The junction had 11 bases not matched to a gene; V was cut back by 7 bases and J by 9 bases. Germline-derived CDR1 and CDR2 are MDHEN and SYDVKM. The CDR3 loop is CASILTGEPPTIYF. In DNA, the CDR3 is TGTGCCAGCATCCTGACAGGGGAACCTCCCACCATATATTTT. The entire variable domain, with the rest obtained from reference TRBV28 and TRBJ1-3, is as follows: DVKVTQSSRYLVKRTGEKVFLECVQDMDHENMFWYRQDPGLGLRLIYFSYDVKMKEKGDIPEGYSVSREKKERFSLILESASTNQTSMYLCASILTGEPPTIYFGEGSWLTVV.

The genes are TRBV5-1 and TRBJ1-2; the match to TRBD1 covers 7 bases. CDR1 is SGHRS and CDR2 is YFSETQ in the germline V gene. This CDR3 spans 14 amino acids. J gave up 3 bases and V 1 base, and 3 bases lay outside the gene matches. This CDR3 reads CASSLNRGDYGYTF. The CDR3 region has the DNA TGCGCCAGCAGCTTGAACAGGGGAGACTATGGCTACACCTTC.

The chain employs TRBV2 and TRBJ2-1; D uncertain. Trimming removed 8 bases from V and 3 bases from J, with 11 bases in between. This CDR3 is 13 amino acids long. The germline V gene has CDR1 SNHLY and CDR2 FYNNEI. This chain's CDR3 is CASSKRSYNEQFF. The DNA for the CDR3 is TGTGCCAGCTCCAAAAGAAGCTACAATGAGCAGTTCTTC.

The chain is built from TRBV7-9 and TRBJ1-2, with a tentative D call TRBD1 (5 bases). Per germline, CDR1 SEHNR and CDR2 FQNEAQ (reference sequence). Trimming stripped 7 bases from V and 6 bases from J, with 15 bases between. This CDR3 is 13 amino acids long. CDR3: CASTPPGADGYTF. Here the CDR3 DNA reads TGTGCCAGCACCCCCCCCGGGGCCGATGGCTACACCTTC.

The chain employs TRBV5-1 and TRBJ1-5, with D possibly TRBD1 on 5 matching bases. V was trimmed by 4 bases and J by 4 bases, leaving 15 bases between them. The germline V gene has CDR1 SGHRS and CDR2 YFSETQ. This CDR3 spans 15 amino acids. The CDR3, as DNA: TGCGCCAGCAGCATTGGCGGGGGGGGGAATCAGCCCCAGCATTTT. Protein sequence: CASSIGGGGNQPQHF.

The count of this clone is one. The chain combines TRBV27 with TRBJ2-7; perhaps TRBD1 as D (5 bases). Germline CDR1 MNHEY, CDR2 SMNVEV (reference sequence). The ends were cut back, 2 bases at V and 4 bases at J, with 12 bases in the middle. CDR3 length: 14 amino acids. The CDR3: CASSLGRVGYEQYF. Written as DNA, the CDR3 is TGTGCCAGCAGTTTAGGCAGGGTGGGGTACGAGCAGTACTTC.

This clone was counted a single time. V is TRBV12-5 and J is TRBJ2-5, with 13 bases matching TRBD2. Germline trimming cut 5 bases from V and 2 bases from J; bases unmatched to any gene: 5. Germline V gene lookup returns CDR1 LGHNT and CDR2 FRNRAP. The CDR3 spans 16 residues. The CDR3 region is CASGPTGLAGQETQYF. As DNA, the CDR3 is TGTGCTAGTGGTCCAACGGGACTAGCGGGGCAAGAGACCCAGTACTTC.

The genes are TRBV30 and TRBJ1-5; 7 positions match TRBD1. Germline values: CDR1 GTSNPN, CDR2 SVGIG (reference sequence). The J segment lost 4 bases and the V segment lost 6 bases, leaving 12 bases of the junction unmatched. CDR3 length equals 15 residues. CDR3 DNA: TGTGCCTGCCCTCACCCGGGACAGCTTAATCAGCCCCAGCATTTT. Encoded protein: CACPHPGQLNQPQHF.

This clone is a singleton in its sample. V is TRBV5-1 and J is TRBJ1-2; possible D gene TRBD1, 5 bases. The CDR3 is 14 residues long. V was cut by 4 bases and J by 6 bases, with 16 bases left in between. Germline V lookup: CDR1 SGHRS, CDR2 YFSETQ. The CDR3: CASSNLQGLDGYTF. The CDR3 coding sequence is TGCGCCAGCAGCAATCTGCAGGGTTTGGATGGCTACACCTTC.

The rearrangement uses TRBV7-2 and TRBJ2-6, with 8 bases that match TRBD2. Trimming cost V 4 bases and J 1 base; bases outside gene matches: 12. This CDR3 region has 19 residues. CDR1 is SGHTA, CDR2 FQGNSA, per germline. CDR3 amino acids: CASSSSSAGVRSGANVLTF. The CDR3 bases are TGTGCCAGCAGCTCCTCTTCAGCGGGAGTGCGTTCTGGGGCCAACGTCCTGACTTTC.

J is TRBJ1-1 and V is TRBV2; D is undetermined. The CDR3 runs to 13 residues. V was clipped by 5 bases and J by 5 bases, with 12 bases between them. Per germline, CDR1 SNHLY and CDR2 FYNNEI. CDR3 sequence: CASSFDPGTEAFF. The CDR3, as DNA: TGTGCCAGCAGTTTTGACCCCGGGACTGAAGCTTTCTTT.

This chain connects TRBV4-2 to TRBJ2-3, with TRBD2 matching 9 bases. The CDR3 has 14 amino acids. Per the germline V gene, CDR1 is LGHNA and CDR2 is YNFKEQ. V shed 6 bases and J 5 bases; nucleotides not matched to a gene: 6. In DNA, the CDR3 is TGTGCCAGCAGATCACTAGCGGGTGGAGATACGCAGTATTTT. Encoded protein: CASRSLAGGDTQYF.

The J gene is TRBJ2-7, the V gene TRBV10-1; D tentatively reads TRBD1 or TRBD2 (5 bases each). Germline-derived CDR1 and CDR2 are WNHNN and SYGVQD (reference sequence). V was trimmed by 3 bases and J by 4 bases, leaving 13 bases between them. This CDR3 region has 14 residues. The CDR3 bases are TGCGCCAGCAGTGATCCGGGACGGCCTTACGAGCAGTACTTC. This codes for CASSDPGRPYEQYF.

This chain connects TRBV5-1 to TRBJ2-7, with 7 bases identical to TRBD1. V was clipped by 6 bases and J by 2 bases; unmatched bases: 14. This CDR3 is built from 16 residues. CDR1 and CDR2 (germline): SGHRS, YFSETQ. The CDR3 DNA sequence: TGCGCCAGCACCAATATATACGACAGGGTTACCTACGAGCAGTACTTC. Translating it yields CASTNIYDRVTYEQYF.